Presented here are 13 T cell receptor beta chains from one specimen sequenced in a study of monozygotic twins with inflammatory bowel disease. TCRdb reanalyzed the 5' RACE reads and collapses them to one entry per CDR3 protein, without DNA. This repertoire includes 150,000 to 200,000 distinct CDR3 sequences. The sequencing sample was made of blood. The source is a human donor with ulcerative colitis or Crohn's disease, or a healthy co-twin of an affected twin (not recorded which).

The CDR3: CASSYDNQAAFYNSPLHF. This chain links TRBV6-5 with TRBJ1-6; TCRdb gives TRBD1 as the D gene, but with no DNA this cannot be confirmed. The CDR3 is 18 residues long. The germline CDR1 and CDR2 sequences are MNHEY and SVGAGI.

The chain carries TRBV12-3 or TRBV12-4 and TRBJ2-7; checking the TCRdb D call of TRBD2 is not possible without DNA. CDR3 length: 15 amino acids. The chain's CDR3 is CASSFIDSGVYEQYF.

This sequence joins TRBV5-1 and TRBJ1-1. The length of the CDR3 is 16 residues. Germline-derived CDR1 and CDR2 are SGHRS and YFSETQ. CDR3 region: CASSLGLVRVSHEAFF.

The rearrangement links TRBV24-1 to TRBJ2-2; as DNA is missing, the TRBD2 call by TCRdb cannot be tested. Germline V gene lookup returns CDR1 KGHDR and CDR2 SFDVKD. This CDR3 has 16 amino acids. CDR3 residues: CATSDLVGRRAGELFF.

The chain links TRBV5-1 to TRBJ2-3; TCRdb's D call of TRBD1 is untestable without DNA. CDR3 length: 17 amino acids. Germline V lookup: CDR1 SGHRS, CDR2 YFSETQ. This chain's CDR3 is CASSSNPTGASTDTQYF.

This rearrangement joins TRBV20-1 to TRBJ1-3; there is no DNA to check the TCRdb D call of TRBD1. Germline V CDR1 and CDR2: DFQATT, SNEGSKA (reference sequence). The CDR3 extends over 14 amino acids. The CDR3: CSASDRGSGNTIYF.

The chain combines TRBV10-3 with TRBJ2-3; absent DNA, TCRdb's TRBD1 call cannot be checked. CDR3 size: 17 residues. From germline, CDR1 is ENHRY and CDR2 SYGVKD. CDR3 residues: CAISVEQGSVGTDTQYF.

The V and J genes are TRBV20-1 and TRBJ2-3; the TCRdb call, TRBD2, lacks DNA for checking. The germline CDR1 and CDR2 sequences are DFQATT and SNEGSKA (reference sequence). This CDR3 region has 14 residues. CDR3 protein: CSATGLAGVDTQYF.

The CDR3 loop is CASSLGHLISGNTIYF. The chain links TRBV7-2 to TRBJ1-3; TCRdb indicates TRBD1, and absent DNA this call remains unverified. This CDR3 contains 16 residues. Germline CDR1 reads SGHTA; CDR2 reads FQGNSA.

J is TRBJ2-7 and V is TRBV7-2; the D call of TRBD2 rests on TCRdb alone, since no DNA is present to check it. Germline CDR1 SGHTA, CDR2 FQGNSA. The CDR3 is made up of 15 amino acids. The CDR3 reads CASSLSGTSGRGEYF.

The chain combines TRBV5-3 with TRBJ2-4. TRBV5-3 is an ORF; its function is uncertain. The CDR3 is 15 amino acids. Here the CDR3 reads CARSYTALAKNIQYF.

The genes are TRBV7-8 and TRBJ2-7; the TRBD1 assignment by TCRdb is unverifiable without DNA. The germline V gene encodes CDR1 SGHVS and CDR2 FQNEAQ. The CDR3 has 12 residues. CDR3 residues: CASSPGTDEQYF. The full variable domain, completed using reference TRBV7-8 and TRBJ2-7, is GAGVSQSPRYKVAKRGQDVALRCDPISGHVSLFWYQQALGQGPEFLTYFQNEAQLDKSGLPSDRFFAERPEGSVSTLKIQRTQQEDSAVYLCASSPGTDEQYFGPGTRLTVT.

The CDR3 loop reads CSAIQENNEKLFF. This chain uses TRBV20-1 with TRBJ1-4. Germline V CDR1 and CDR2: DFQATT, SNEGSKA (reference sequence). This CDR3 is built from 13 residues.